The 19 T cell receptor beta chains listed next were all sequenced from one sample in a study of control samples from healthy donors and cancer patients. Only in-frame clones appear in the TCRdb table, and some are missing; sequencing was by immunoSEQ multiplex PCR. This table has approximately 19,000 clones, 80% to 90% appearing once. Specimen: PBMCs. These receptors came from a woman between 65 and 79 years old with lung cancer.

The rearrangement joins TRBV19 to TRBJ1-5; 9 bases are a match to TRBD1. The ends lost 5 bases at V and 1 base at J; junction bases unmatched: 3. The germline V gene encodes CDR1 LNHDA and CDR2 SQIVND (reference sequence). CDR3 length: 15 residues. The CDR3: CASSRTGESNQPQHF. DNA for the CDR3: TGTGCCAGTAGTCGGACAGGGGAAAGCAATCAGCCCCAGCATTTT.

This clone was seen only a few times. This rearrangement joins TRBV28 to TRBJ1-2; no reliable D call. V gave up 1 base and J gave up 3 bases, with 12 bases separating them. Germline loops: CDR1 MDHEN, CDR2 SYDVKM. This CDR3 contains 15 residues. The CDR3 nucleotides are TGTGCCAGCAGTTTATACCCCCCGACGGACTATGGCTACACCTTC. It specifies CASSLYPPTDYGYTF.

This chain joins TRBV11-3 and TRBJ2-5; TRBD2 aligns across 7 bases. Trimming took 7 bases from V and 5 from J; bases not matched to a gene: 13. CDR1 SGHNT and CDR2 YENEEA come from the germline V gene. The CDR3 is 15 amino acids. In DNA, the CDR3 is TGTGCCAGCAACAGCGGGGCTCAGTTGGAGGAGACCCAGTACTTC. Translation gives CASNSGAQLEETQYF.

J is TRBJ1-5 and V is TRBV7-9; D not resolved. Germline values: CDR1 SEHNR, CDR2 FQNEAQ (reference sequence). V lost 1 base to trimming and J lost 11 bases, with 9 bases between them. This CDR3 is built from 12 residues. The DNA of the CDR3 is TGTGCCAGCAGCTTAGATGGGCAGACCCAGCATTTT. Protein: CASSLDGQTQHF. The full variable domain, rest sourced from reference TRBV7-9 and TRBJ1-5, is DTGVSQNPRHKITKRGQNVTFRCDPISEHNRLYWYRQTLGQGPEFLTYFQNEAQLEKSRLLSDRFSAERPKGSFSTLEIQRTEQGDSAMYLCASSLDGQTQHFGDGTRLSIL.

The V and J genes are TRBV7-2 and TRBJ1-1; 12 bases are shared with TRBD1. The ends lost 4 bases at V and 12 bases at J; junction bases unmatched: 6. Germline CDR1 and CDR2: SGHTA and FQGNSA. The length of the CDR3 is 13 residues. The CDR3 loop is CASSSGTGGATFF. CDR3 nucleotide sequence: TGTGCCAGCAGCTCAGGGACAGGGGGCGCGACTTTCTTT.

The chain joins TRBV10-3 to TRBJ2-5; D unclear. V was shortened by 2 bases and J by 3 bases, with 7 bases between the two germline ends. CDR1 ENHRY and CDR2 SYGVKD come from the germline V gene. This CDR3 contains 13 residues. CDR3 sequence: CAISETWEETQYF. The CDR3 coding sequence is TGTGCCATCAGTGAGACGTGGGAAGAGACCCAGTACTTC.

The chain carries TRBV6-2 or TRBV6-3 and TRBJ1-2; 12 nucleotides align to TRBD1. With V trimmed by 2 bases and J by 4 bases, 8 bases remained unmatched. Germline CDR1 MNHEY, CDR2 SVGEGT. There are 17 residues in the CDR3. The CDR3 nucleotides read TGTGCCAGCAGTTACGGCGGGACAGGGGGCAGGAGCTATGGCTACACCTTC. This codes for CASSYGGTGGRSYGYTF.

The chain is built from TRBV7-2 and TRBJ2-7; D call uncertain. The CDR3 covers 14 residues. Between the trimmed V and J ends, which lost 1 base and 5 bases, there was a span of 12 bases. Germline values: CDR1 SGHTA, CDR2 FQGNSA. CDR3 amino acids: CASSLESVRHEQYF. DNA of the CDR3: TGTGCCAGCAGCTTAGAATCGGTCCGCCACGAGCAGTACTTC.

The chain combines TRBV29-1 with TRBJ2-7; 11 nucleotides match TRBD2. CDR3 size: 16 residues. Trimming at V came to 6 bases and at J to 1 base, leaving 11 bases not matched to a gene. CDR1 SQVTM and CDR2 ANQGSEA come from the germline V gene. The DNA for the CDR3 is TGCAGCGTCGGGATTTGGGCTAGCGGGAGGTCCTACGAGCAGTACTTC. Amino acids: CSVGIWASGRSYEQYF.

This chain connects TRBV5-1 to TRBJ2-2; 9 nucleotides align to TRBD2. V lost 4 bases and J lost 1; bases outside the gene matches: 5. The CDR3 extends over 16 amino acids. The germline CDR1 and CDR2 sequences are SGHRS and YFSETQ. The CDR3 loop reads CASSRATSGNTGELFF. The CDR3 nucleotides are TGCGCCAGCAGCCGGGCGACTAGCGGGAACACCGGGGAGCTGTTTTTT.

The V call is TRBV24-1, the J call TRBJ1-2; D unresolved. The germline gives CDR1 KGHDR, CDR2 SFDVKD. CDR3 length equals 12 residues. V was pared by 4 bases and J by 6 bases, with 8 bases between. Here the CDR3 DNA reads TGTGCCACCAGTGACACAGTGAATGGCTACACCTTC. Protein sequence: CATSDTVNGYTF.

This clone is medium-sized by share. Other DNA sequences within the sample encode an identical CDR3. This chain uses TRBV6-5 with TRBJ2-1, with D unresolved. CDR3 length: 12 residues. V lost 0 bases and J lost 8, with 5 bases in between. Germline lookup yields CDR1 MNHEY and CDR2 SVGAGI. The CDR3 bases are TGTGCCAGCAGTTACTCAGGGCATGAGCAGTTCTTC. Translating it yields CASSYSGHEQFF.

In its sample, this clone was seen a few times. V usage is TRBV9 and J usage is TRBJ2-2; D may be TRBD2 (5 bases). There are 15 residues in the CDR3. CDR1 and CDR2 from the germline V gene are SGDLS and YYNGEE. V was pared by 0 bases and J by 5 bases, with 11 bases between. CDR3: CASSVGGRGTGELFF. In DNA form, the CDR3 reads TGTGCCAGCAGCGTAGGAGGGCGAGGGACCGGGGAGCTGTTTTTT.

This chain links TRBV10-2 with TRBJ2-5, with 9 bases identical to TRBD2. CDR1 is WSHSY and CDR2 is SAAADI in the germline V gene. CDR3 length equals 14 residues. V shed 0 bases and J 6 bases; nucleotides not matched to a gene: 2. CDR3 nucleotide sequence: TGCGCCAGCAGTGAGTCGACTAGCGGACAGACCCAGTACTTC. It yields the protein CASSESTSGQTQYF.

In this sample, this clone turned up a few times. V is TRBV7-6 and J is TRBJ2-3; no clear D gene. Germline loops: CDR1 SGHVS, CDR2 FNYEAQ. V dropped 6 bases and J dropped 6 bases, with 10 bases sitting between them. The CDR3 is 12 residues long. This chain's CDR3 is CASSRLRDTQYF. CDR3 nucleotide sequence: TGTGCCAGCAGTCGCCTGCGCGATACGCAGTATTTT.

The rearrangement joins TRBV5-1 to TRBJ2-6; perhaps TRBD2 as D (5 bases). The CDR3 is made up of 16 amino acids. Trimming left V 0 bases short and J 0 bases short, with 7 bases between. In germline, CDR1 is SGHRS, CDR2 YFSETQ. CDR3 coding DNA: TGCGCCAGCAGCTTGGCCGGGGTCTCTGGGGCCAACGTCCTGACTTTC. Its translation: CASSLAGVSGANVLTF. Full variable domain (outside the CDR3, taken from reference TRBV5-1 and TRBJ2-6): KAGVTQTPRYLIKTRGQQVTLSCSPISGHRSVSWYQQTPGQGLQFLFEYFSETQRNKGNFPGRFSGRQFSNSRSEMNVSTLELGDSALYLCASSLAGVSGANVLTFGAGSRLTVL.

This rearrangement joins TRBV18 to TRBJ1-1; the match to TRBD1 covers 9 bases. The CDR3 length is 16 residues. The junction had 12 bases not matched to a gene; V was cut back by 3 bases and J by 7 bases. Germline CDR1 and CDR2: KGHSH and LQKENI. This CDR3 reads CASSPEQGATSHEAFF. CDR3 nucleotides: TGTGCCAGCTCACCCGAACAGGGGGCCACCTCTCATGAAGCTTTCTTT.

The CDR3, as DNA: TGTGCCAGCAGTGAAAATGACAGGATGAACACTGAAGCTTTCTTT. Translated: CASSENDRMNTEAFF. This chain joins TRBV6-1 and TRBJ1-1, with D tentatively TRBD1 (6 bases). CDR1 MNHNS and CDR2 SASEGT come from the germline V gene. This CDR3 spans 15 amino acids. The V gene lost 2 bases and the J gene lost 0 bases, with 10 bases spanning the gap.

This sequence joins TRBV11-3 and TRBJ2-7; maybe TRBD2 (6 bases). The V and J ends lost 3 bases and 7 bases respectively, with 19 bases between them. The germline gives CDR1 SGHNT, CDR2 YENEEA. There are 15 residues in the CDR3. The CDR3 region is CASSFLASAPGEQYF. The CDR3 bases are TGTGCCAGCAGCTTTCTAGCGAGTGCCCCGGGGGAGCAGTACTTC.